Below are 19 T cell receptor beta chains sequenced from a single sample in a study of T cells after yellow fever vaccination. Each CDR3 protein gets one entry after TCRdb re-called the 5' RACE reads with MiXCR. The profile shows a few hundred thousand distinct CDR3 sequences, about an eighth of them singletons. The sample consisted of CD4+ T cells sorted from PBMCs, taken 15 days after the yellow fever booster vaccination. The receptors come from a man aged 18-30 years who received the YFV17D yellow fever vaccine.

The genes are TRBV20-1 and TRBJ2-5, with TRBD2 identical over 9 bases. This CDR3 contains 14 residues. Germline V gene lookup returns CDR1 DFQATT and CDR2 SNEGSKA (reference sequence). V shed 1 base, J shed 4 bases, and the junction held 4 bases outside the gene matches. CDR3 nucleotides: TGCAGTGCTAGAGTCGATAGCGGGGGAGAGACCCAGTACTTC. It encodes CSARVDSGGETQYF.

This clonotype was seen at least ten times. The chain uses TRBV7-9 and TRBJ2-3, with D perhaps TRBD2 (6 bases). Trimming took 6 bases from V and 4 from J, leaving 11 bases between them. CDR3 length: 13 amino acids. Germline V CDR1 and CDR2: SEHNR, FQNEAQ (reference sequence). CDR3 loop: CASSLLAADTQYF. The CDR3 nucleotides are TGTGCCAGCAGTCTACTAGCAGCAGATACGCAGTATTTT.

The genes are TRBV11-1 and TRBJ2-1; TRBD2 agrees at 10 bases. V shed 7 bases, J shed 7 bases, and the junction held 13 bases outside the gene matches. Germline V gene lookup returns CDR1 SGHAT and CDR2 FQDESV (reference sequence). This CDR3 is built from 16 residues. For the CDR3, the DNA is TGTGCCAGCACCGCCAGAGTAGCGGGAGGTGAGAATGAGCAGTTCTTC. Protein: CASTARVAGGENEQFF.

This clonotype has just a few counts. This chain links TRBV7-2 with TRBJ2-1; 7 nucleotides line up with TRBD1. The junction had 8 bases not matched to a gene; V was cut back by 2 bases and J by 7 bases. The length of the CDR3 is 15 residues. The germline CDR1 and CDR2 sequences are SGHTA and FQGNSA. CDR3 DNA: TGTGCCAGCAGCTTAACCCGGGACAGCTTTAATGAGCAGTTCTTC. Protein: CASSLTRDSFNEQFF.

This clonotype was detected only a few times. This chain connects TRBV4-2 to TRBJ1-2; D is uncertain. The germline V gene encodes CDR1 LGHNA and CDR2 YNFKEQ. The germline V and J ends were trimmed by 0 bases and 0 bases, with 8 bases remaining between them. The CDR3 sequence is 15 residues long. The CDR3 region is CASSQDFSSNYGYTF. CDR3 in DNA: TGTGCCAGCAGCCAAGATTTCAGTTCTAACTATGGCTACACCTTC.

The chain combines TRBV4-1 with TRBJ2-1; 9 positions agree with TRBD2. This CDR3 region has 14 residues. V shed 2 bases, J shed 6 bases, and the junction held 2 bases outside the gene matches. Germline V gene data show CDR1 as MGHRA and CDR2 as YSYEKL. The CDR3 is CASSQLSGSNEQFF. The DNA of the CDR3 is TGCGCCAGCAGCCAACTTAGCGGGAGCAATGAGCAGTTCTTC.

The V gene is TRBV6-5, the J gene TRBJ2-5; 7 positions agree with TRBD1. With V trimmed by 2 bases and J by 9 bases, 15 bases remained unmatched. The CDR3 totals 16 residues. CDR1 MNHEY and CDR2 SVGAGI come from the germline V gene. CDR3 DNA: TGTGCCAGCAGTTACCCCGACCCTAGACAGGGTGGGTCCCAGTACTTC. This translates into CASSYPDPRQGGSQYF.

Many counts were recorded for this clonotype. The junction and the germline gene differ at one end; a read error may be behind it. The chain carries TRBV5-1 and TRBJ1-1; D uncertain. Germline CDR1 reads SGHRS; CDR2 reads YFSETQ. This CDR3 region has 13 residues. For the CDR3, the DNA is TGCGCCAGCAGCTTGGGGCTGAACGCTGAAGCTTTCTTT. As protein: CASSLGLNAEAFF.

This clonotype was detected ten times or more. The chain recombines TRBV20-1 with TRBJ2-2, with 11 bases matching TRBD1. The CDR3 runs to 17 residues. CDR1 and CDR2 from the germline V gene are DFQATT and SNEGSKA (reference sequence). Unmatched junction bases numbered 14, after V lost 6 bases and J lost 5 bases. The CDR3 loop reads CSANGQGASPGTGELFF. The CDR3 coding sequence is TGCAGTGCCAATGGACAGGGGGCTAGCCCGGGGACCGGGGAGCTGTTTTTT.

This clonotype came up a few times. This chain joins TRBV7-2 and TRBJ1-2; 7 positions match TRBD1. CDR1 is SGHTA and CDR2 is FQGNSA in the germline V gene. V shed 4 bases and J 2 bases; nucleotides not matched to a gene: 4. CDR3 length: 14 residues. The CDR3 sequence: CASSSGTVNYGYTF. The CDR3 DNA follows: TGTGCCAGCAGCTCAGGGACAGTGAACTATGGCTACACCTTC.

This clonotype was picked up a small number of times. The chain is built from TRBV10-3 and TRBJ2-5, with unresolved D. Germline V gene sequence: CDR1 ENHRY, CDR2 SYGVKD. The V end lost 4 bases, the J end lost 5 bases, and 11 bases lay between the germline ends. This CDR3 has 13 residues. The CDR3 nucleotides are TGTGCCATCAGTGGCAAGATCGGGGAGACCCAGTACTTC. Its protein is CAISGKIGETQYF.

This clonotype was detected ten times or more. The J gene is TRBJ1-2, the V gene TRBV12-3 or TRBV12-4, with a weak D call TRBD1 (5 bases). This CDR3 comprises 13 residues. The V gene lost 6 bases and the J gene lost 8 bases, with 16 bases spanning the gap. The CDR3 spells CASSYTSGMGYTF. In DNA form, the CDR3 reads TGTGCCAGCAGCTATACCTCAGGGATGGGCTACACCTTC.

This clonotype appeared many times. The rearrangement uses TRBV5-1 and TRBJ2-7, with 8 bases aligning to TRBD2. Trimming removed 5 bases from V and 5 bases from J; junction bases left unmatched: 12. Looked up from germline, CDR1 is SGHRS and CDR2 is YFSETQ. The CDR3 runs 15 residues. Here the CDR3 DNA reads TGCGCCAGCAGTGTCGGTGCGGGGGGCCGGGACGAGCAGTACTTC. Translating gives CASSVGAGGRDEQYF.

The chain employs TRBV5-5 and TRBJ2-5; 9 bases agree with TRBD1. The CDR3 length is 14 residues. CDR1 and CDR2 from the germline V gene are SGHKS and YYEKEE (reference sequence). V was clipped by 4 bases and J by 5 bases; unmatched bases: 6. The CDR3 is CASSTGQGRETQYF. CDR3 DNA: TGTGCCAGCAGCACAGGACAGGGGCGGGAGACCCAGTACTTC.

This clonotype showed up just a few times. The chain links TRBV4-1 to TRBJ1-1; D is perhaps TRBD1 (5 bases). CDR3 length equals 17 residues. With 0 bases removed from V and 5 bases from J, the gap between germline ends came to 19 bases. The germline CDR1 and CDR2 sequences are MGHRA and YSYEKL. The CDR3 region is CASSQDEATGLGTEAFF. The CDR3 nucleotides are TGCGCCAGCAGCCAAGATGAGGCTACAGGTCTCGGGACTGAAGCTTTCTTT.

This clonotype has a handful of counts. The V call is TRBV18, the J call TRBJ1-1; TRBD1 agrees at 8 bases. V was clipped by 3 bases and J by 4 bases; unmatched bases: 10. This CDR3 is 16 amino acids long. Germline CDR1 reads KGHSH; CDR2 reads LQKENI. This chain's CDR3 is CASSPNRQGASTEAFF. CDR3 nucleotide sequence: TGTGCCAGCTCACCCAACCGTCAGGGGGCGAGCACTGAAGCTTTCTTT.

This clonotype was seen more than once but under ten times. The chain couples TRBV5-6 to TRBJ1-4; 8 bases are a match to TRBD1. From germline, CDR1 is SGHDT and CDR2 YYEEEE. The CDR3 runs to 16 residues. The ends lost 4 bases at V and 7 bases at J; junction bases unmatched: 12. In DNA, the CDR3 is TGTGCCAGCAGCCTCCAGGACAGGGACAGAGGTGAAAAACTGTTTTTT. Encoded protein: CASSLQDRDRGEKLFF.

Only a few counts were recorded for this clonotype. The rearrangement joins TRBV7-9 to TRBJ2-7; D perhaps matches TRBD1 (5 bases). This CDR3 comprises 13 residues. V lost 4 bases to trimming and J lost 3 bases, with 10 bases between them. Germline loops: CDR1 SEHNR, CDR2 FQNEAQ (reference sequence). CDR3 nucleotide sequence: TGTGCCAGCAGCTCCACGGACAACTACGAGCAGTACGTC. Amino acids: CASSSTDNYEQYV.

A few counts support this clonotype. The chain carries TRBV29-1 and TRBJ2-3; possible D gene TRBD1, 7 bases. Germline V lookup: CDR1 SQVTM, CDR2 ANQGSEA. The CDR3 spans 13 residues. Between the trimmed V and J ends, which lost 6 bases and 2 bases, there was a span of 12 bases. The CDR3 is CSVGGQNTDTQYF. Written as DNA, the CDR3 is TGCAGCGTGGGGGGACAGAACACAGATACGCAGTATTTT.